These 17 T cell receptor beta chains originate from one sample sequenced in a study of cytomegalovirus exposure and HLA in healthy donors. 13 Jbeta primers and 60 Vbeta primers were used for the PCR. Libraries were prepared by immunoSEQ multiplex PCR; TCRdb keeps only in-frame clonotypes and omits some of them. Counted here are 150,000 or so clones, approximately 71% occurring once; the ten biggest clones make up about 3.5%. Sample: PBMCs. These receptors all come from a man in his forties or fifties in good health and CMV-seronegative.

The chain employs TRBV19 and TRBJ2-7; tentatively, D is TRBD2 (6 bases). The length of the CDR3 is 17 residues. V lost 6 bases to trimming and J lost 3 bases, with 24 bases between them. Germline V gene lookup returns CDR1 LNHDA and CDR2 SQIVND (reference sequence). CDR3 region: CASSPTFRQGGSYEQYF. The CDR3 nucleotides are TGTGCCAGTAGCCCAACTTTCAGACAAGGAGGGAGCTACGAGCAGTACTTC.

The chain links TRBV5-1 to TRBJ2-5; 10 bases are shared with TRBD2. Germline values: CDR1 SGHRS, CDR2 YFSETQ. The CDR3 length is 16 residues. V was clipped by 2 bases and J by 0 bases; unmatched bases: 4. This CDR3 is CASSFLAGGNQETQYF. Written as DNA, the CDR3 is TGCGCCAGCAGCTTTTTAGCGGGGGGCAACCAAGAGACCCAGTACTTC.

The V call is TRBV25-1, the J call TRBJ2-2, with TRBD1 matching 10 bases. The CDR3 runs to 17 residues. V shed 3 bases, J shed 3 bases, and the junction held 7 bases outside the gene matches. Per germline, CDR1 MGHDK and CDR2 SYGVNS. The CDR3 loop reads CASSDPRQGADTGELFF. The CDR3 nucleotides read TGTGCCAGCAGTGACCCCCGACAGGGGGCTGACACCGGGGAGCTGTTTTTT.

The rearrangement uses TRBV4-1 and TRBJ2-5; tentatively, D is TRBD1 (7 bases). The germline CDR1 and CDR2 sequences are MGHRA and YSYEKL. This CDR3 contains 16 residues. With 0 bases removed from V and 2 bases from J, the gap between germline ends came to 13 bases. The CDR3, as DNA: TGCGCCAGCAGCCAAGAGACCAGGGGGACTCAAGAGACCCAGTACTTC. It codes for CASSQETRGTQETQYF.

V gene TRBV19 combines with J gene TRBJ2-2; D is unclear. The CDR3 contains 14 residues. The germline V gene has CDR1 LNHDA and CDR2 SQIVND (reference sequence). Trimming took 3 bases from V and 1 from J, leaving 6 bases between them. CDR3 in amino acids: CASSISRNTGELFF. The CDR3 DNA reads TGTGCCAGTAGTATTAGTCGGAACACCGGGGAGCTGTTTTTT.

The chain employs TRBV6-1 and TRBJ2-2, with D tentatively TRBD1 (7 bases). The germline V and J ends were trimmed by 6 bases and 2 bases, with 13 bases remaining between them. The germline CDR1 and CDR2 sequences are MNHNS and SASEGT. The CDR3 is 15 residues long. CDR3 sequence: CASRKTGTNTGELFF. The CDR3 nucleotides read TGTGCCAGCAGGAAGACAGGGACTAACACCGGGGAGCTGTTTTTT.

This clone was observed a single time. The V gene is TRBV6-5, the J gene TRBJ2-5, with 8 bases aligning to TRBD1. Matching the DNA end better, TRBJ2-7 makes the J call doubtful. Per germline, CDR1 MNHEY and CDR2 SVGAGI. CDR3 size: 14 residues. This chain's CDR3 is CASSETGTGYEQYF. The DNA of the CDR3 is TGTGCCAGCAGTGAAACCGGGACAGGATACGAGCAGTACTTC.

This clone was counted once. The rearrangement links TRBV4-2 to TRBJ2-2; D possibly corresponds to TRBD2 (7 bases). Germline V gives CDR1 LGHNA, CDR2 YNFKEQ. Trimming shortened V by 4 bases and J by 12 bases, and 21 bases separated the two germline ends. The CDR3 covers 15 residues. The CDR3 DNA follows: TGTGCCAGCAGCCGGGGCGGGGGCGCTTCCGTACAGCTGTTTTTT. This codes for CASSRGGGASVQLFF.

The chain couples TRBV6-5 to TRBJ1-5; 10 nucleotides match TRBD1. With 5 bases clipped from V and 6 bases from J, the junction kept 4 bases outside the gene matches. This CDR3 is built from 14 residues. The V gene's germline CDR1 is MNHEY and CDR2 SVGAGI. CDR3 nucleotide sequence: TGTGCCAGCAGTACGGACAGGGGGTTTCAGCCCCAGCATTTT. This codes for CASSTDRGFQPQHF.

V usage is TRBV6-5 and J usage is TRBJ2-7; a weak D match, TRBD1 (6 bases). V was shortened by 6 bases and J by 1 base, with 13 bases between the two germline ends. Germline CDR1 MNHEY, CDR2 SVGAGI. CDR3 length equals 14 residues. The chain's CDR3 is CASRLLGGSYEQYF. CDR3 sequence (DNA): TGTGCCAGCAGGCTCTTAGGGGGATCCTACGAGCAGTACTTC.

The gene calls are TRBV18 and TRBJ2-7; D is uncertain. CDR1 is KGHSH, CDR2 LQKENI, per germline. Trimming stripped 2 bases from V and 4 bases from J, with 9 bases between. The CDR3 has 13 residues. CDR3 nucleotides: TGTGCCAGCTCACCAGAAAACACGTACGAGCAGTACTTC. The encoded protein is CASSPENTYEQYF. Filled out from reference TRBV18 and TRBJ2-7, the complete variable domain reads NAGVMQNPRHLVRRRGQEARLRCSPMKGHSHVYWYRQLPEEGLKFMVYLQKENIIDESGMPKERFSAEFPKEGPSILRIQQVVRGDSAAYFCASSPENTYEQYFGPGTRLTVT.

J is TRBJ1-2 and V is TRBV7-3; unclear D gene. The CDR3 contains 14 residues. The germline V and J ends were trimmed by 0 bases and 5 bases, with 10 bases remaining between them. The V gene's germline CDR1 is SGHTA and CDR2 FQGTGA. In DNA form, the CDR3 reads TGTGCCAGCAGCTTAACGGCAGGCCTTTATGGCTACACCTTC. Its protein is CASSLTAGLYGYTF.

The chain recombines TRBV7-9 with TRBJ2-7, with D perhaps matching TRBD1 (6 bases). CDR1 SEHNR and CDR2 FQNEAQ come from the germline V gene (reference sequence). The CDR3 length is 14 residues. Trimming stripped 5 bases from V and 2 bases from J, with 13 bases between. CDR3 sequence reads: CASSLDRWAYEQYF. CDR3 nucleotides: TGTGCCAGCAGCCTGGACAGATGGGCCTACGAGCAGTACTTC.

The rearrangement links TRBV7-8 to TRBJ2-1; 10 bases map to TRBD2. Germline CDR1 SGHVS, CDR2 FQNEAQ. Trimming cost V 10 bases and J 7 bases; bases outside gene matches: 13. CDR3 size: 15 residues. The CDR3 is CATRQRGGLSNEQFF. The CDR3 coding sequence is TGTGCCACTCGGCAGCGGGGGGGACTCAGTAATGAGCAGTTCTTC.

The V gene is TRBV15, the J gene TRBJ2-5; D remains ambiguous. Between the trimmed V and J ends, which lost 5 bases and 2 bases, there was a span of 9 bases. CDR3 length equals 13 residues. The germline V gene encodes CDR1 LNHNV and CDR2 YYDKDF (reference sequence). In nucleotides, the CDR3 is TGTGCCACCAGCGGCAGGTCTCAAGAGACCCAGTACTTC. Encoded protein: CATSGRSQETQYF.

This chain connects TRBV5-1 to TRBJ1-2, with 8 bases lining up with TRBD1. CDR3 length equals 16 residues. Germline-derived CDR1 and CDR2 are SGHRS and YFSETQ. J was trimmed by 7 bases and V by 4 bases; bases with no gene match: 15. The CDR3 nucleotides are TGCGCCAGCAGCCCCGCTACCCAGACAGGGGCCGGTGGCTACACCTTC. The encoded protein is CASSPATQTGAGGYTF.

V gene TRBV18 combines with J gene TRBJ1-5; TRBD1 matches 7 bases. The CDR3 is 14 residues long. CDR1 is KGHSH and CDR2 is LQKENI in the germline V gene. V gave up 1 base and J gave up 3 bases; unmatched junction bases: 0. CDR3 region: CASSPQGANQPQHF. CDR3 nucleotides: TGTGCCAGCTCACCACAGGGGGCCAATCAGCCCCAGCATTTT.